Listed below are T cell receptor beta chains from one sample, sequenced in a study of blood T cells in healthy people across ages. TCRdb re-called the 5' RACE reads through MiXCR, storing one row per CDR3 protein. The sample holds more than 1,000,000 distinct CDR3 sequences; 25% are singletons and the top ten take around 0.75%. These data also formed part of another study, on T cells of mothers and their children.

What was sequenced was blood. Receptors originate from a girl aged 2 to 10 in good health. The CDR3 runs from the conserved cysteine through the conserved F or W. A D gene is named only where the DNA matches it firmly. The listing skips clone size in some rows; elsewhere it reads once, few, many or a size class.

abundance,v_gene,d_gene,j_gene,CDR3aa,CDR3nt
-,TRBV9,TRBD2,TRBJ2-3,CASSVESGGLDTQYF,TGTGCCAGCAGCGTAGAATCGGGGGGTCTGGATACGCAGTATTTT
few,TRBV7-2,-,TRBJ2-4,CASSSPNRANIQYF,TGTGCCAGCAGCTCCCCTAACAGGGCAAACATTCAGTACTTC
few,TRBV29-1,-,TRBJ2-5,CSVMTDDKETQYF,TGCAGCGTAATGACAGATGATAAAGAGACCCAGTACTTC
-,TRBV7-2,TRBD2,TRBJ2-5,CASSLAGLAKGTQYF,TGTGCCAGCAGCTTAGCGGGACTAGCGAAGGGGACCCAGTACTTC
few,TRBV25-1,TRBD1,TRBJ2-1,CASSVPGQSNYEQFF,TGTGCCAGCAGTGTCCCGGGACAGTCGAACTATGAGCAGTTCTTC
-,TRBV9,TRBD2,TRBJ2-1,CASSGAGPPYNEQFF,TGTGCCAGCAGCGGAGCGGGACCTCCCTACAATGAGCAGTTCTTC
-,TRBV29-1,-,TRBJ2-7,CSVGDGLYEQYF,TGCAGCGTTGGGGACGGACTCTACGAGCAGTACTTC
-,TRBV15,-,TRBJ2-5,CATRDRETQYF,TGTGCCACCAGAGATCGGGAGACCCAGTACTTC
few,TRBV10-3,TRBD1,TRBJ1-3,CAIISDRGSGNTIYF,TGTGCCATCATCTCGGACAGGGGGTCTGGAAACACCATATATTTT
-,TRBV2,-,TRBJ1-1,CASREGGVKTFF,TGTGCCAGCAGGGAGGGAGGCGTTAAGACTTTCTTT
-,TRBV2,-,TRBJ2-5,CASSVVEETQYF,TGTGCCAGCAGTGTTGTGGAGGAGACCCAGTACTTC
few,TRBV4-2,-,TRBJ1-3,CASSQGPEFTGNTIYF,TGTGCCAGCAGCCAGGGCCCCGAGTTTACCGGAAACACCATATATTTT
-,TRBV6-5,-,TRBJ1-4,CASSYSRAGTEKLFF,TGTGCCAGCAGTTACTCGAGGGCAGGGACCGAAAAACTGTTTTTT
-,TRBV19,-,TRBJ1-2,CASSIGQHYGYTF,TGTGCCAGTAGTATAGGGCAGCACTATGGCTACACCTTC
few,TRBV11-2,TRBD1,TRBJ2-3,CASSPVRGRPPGATQYF,TGTGCCAGCAGCCCTGTTAGGGGGCGCCCACCTGGAGCTACGCAGTATTTT